This TCR beta chain comes out of a study of shared clonotypes between healthy human individuals. V dropped 7 bases and J dropped 0 bases, with 12 bases sitting between them. Germline V gene lookup returns CDR1 SQVTM and CDR2 ANQGSEA. CDR3 size: 13 residues. Sequenced by immunoSEQ multiplex PCR; TCRdb stores in-frame clones only, minus some. The sample has some 1.1 million clones, about 72% seen once; the top ten hold more than 0.85%. The chain links TRBV29-1 to TRBJ1-1, with a weak D call TRBD1 (6 bases). The material sequenced was memory CD4+ T cells from PBMCs. The subset denotes: CD45RA-negative fraction. This clonotype was obtained from a man aged 18 to 30 in good health. Some clones in this sample may be carry-over from other donors' samples. CDR3 sequence: CSARDTLNTEAFF. The CDR3 DNA sequence: TGCAGCGCCAGGGACACTTTGAACACTGAAGCTTTCTTT.